Below, 27 T cell receptor beta chains from the same sample are listed, as sequenced in a study of blood T cells in healthy people across ages (dated by TCRdb to between 2014 and 2016). Library method: 5' RACE. Sequencing used an Illumina HiSeq 2500. A second 7 to 11 cycle PCR used a sample-barcoded 5' primer and a J-beta primer mix. TCRdb reprocessing: public reads trimmed at Q25 with fastp, clones called with MiXCR, in-frame beta chains kept. Each entry merges the rows of one CDR3 protein and shows their most common DNA and genes. This sample comprises 1.5 million to 2 million distinct CDR3 sequences, roughly 50% of them detected only once. More than 2% of the sample is held by the ten biggest clonotypes. Material for sequencing was blood. The receptor source for this set is a middle-aged woman in good health.

This clonotype was counted a few times. The chain recombines TRBV4-2 with TRBJ2-1; 10 bases map to TRBD2. The CDR3 is 18 residues long. CDR1 LGHNA and CDR2 YNFKEQ come from the germline V gene. Trimming at V came to 4 bases and at J to 7 bases, leaving 16 bases not matched to a gene. CDR3 in amino acids: CASSLSNPLAGAGNEQFF. CDR3 nucleotides: TGTGCCAGCAGCCTCTCGAACCCGCTAGCGGGGGCAGGTAATGAGCAGTTCTTC.

This chain joins TRBV27 and TRBJ2-7; tentative D call: TRBD2 (5 bases). Germline V gives CDR1 MNHEY, CDR2 SMNVEV (reference sequence). V dropped 9 bases and J dropped 5 bases, with 17 bases sitting between them. The CDR3 covers 13 residues. This chain's CDR3 is CASGSPVGHEQYF. Here the CDR3 DNA reads TGTGCCAGTGGGAGCCCAGTAGGGCACGAGCAGTACTTC.

This chain uses TRBV6-2 or TRBV6-3 with TRBJ2-3; D is perhaps TRBD1 or TRBD2 (5 bases each). This CDR3 has 14 amino acids. Germline CDR1 and CDR2: MNHEY and SVGEGT. Between the trimmed V and J ends, which lost 9 bases and 4 bases, there was a span of 17 bases. CDR3 in DNA: TGTGCCAGTACCCGGGACGCGCCTCCAGATACGCAGTATTTT. This translates into CASTRDAPPDTQYF.

This clonotype came up a few times. The chain uses TRBV7-9 and TRBJ2-3; D uncertain. The germline V and J ends were trimmed by 7 bases and 2 bases, with 28 bases remaining between them. Germline loops: CDR1 SEHNR, CDR2 FQNEAQ (reference sequence). There are 19 residues in the CDR3. The CDR3: CASTPLRPTRPIHTDTQYF. Here the CDR3 DNA reads TGTGCCAGCACCCCATTACGTCCCACAAGGCCGATTCACACAGATACGCAGTATTTT.

The V call is TRBV29-1, the J call TRBJ2-7, with D possibly being TRBD1 (5 bases). The CDR3 loop spans 11 amino acids. Germline CDR1 is SQVTM and CDR2 is ANQGSEA. The ends were cut back, 5 bases at V and 3 bases at J, with 8 bases in the middle. CDR3 sequence (DNA): TGCAGCGTTTCGGACAACTACGAGCAGTACTTC. Its protein is CSVSDNYEQYF.

In DNA, the CDR3 is TGTGCCAGCAGCTCCAGGGTGGATGCGCAGTATTTT. Encoded protein: CASSSRVDAQYF. The chain joins TRBV9 to TRBJ2-3, with D maybe TRBD1 (5 bases). Trimming left V 4 bases short and J 10 bases short, with 13 bases between. This CDR3 has 12 residues. Germline V CDR1 and CDR2: SGDLS, YYNGEE.

Only one count was recorded for this clonotype. The CDR3 DNA reads TGCGCCAGCAGCTCGGTGGGGTTGACGGGCGAGCAGTACTTC. It yields the protein CASSSVGLTGEQYF. The chain combines TRBV5-1 with TRBJ2-7; D is undetermined. V lost 3 bases and J 6 bases, leaving 16 bases between the germline ends. The CDR3 covers 14 residues. Germline V gene data show CDR1 as SGHRS and CDR2 as YFSETQ.

V is TRBV2 and J is TRBJ1-4, with 8 bases fitting TRBD1. J lost 8 bases, V lost 2 bases, and 7 bases had no gene match. This CDR3 has 15 residues. Per the germline V gene, CDR1 is SNHLY and CDR2 is FYNNEI. CDR3 sequence reads: CASSERTGNAEKLFF. As DNA, the CDR3 is TGTGCCAGCAGTGAAAGGACAGGGAATGCCGAAAAACTGTTTTTT.

The CDR3 region is CASSFGLRGGVYEQYF. In DNA, the CDR3 is TGTGCCAGCAGCTTTGGTTTGCGGGGAGGAGTCTACGAGCAGTACTTC. The chain couples TRBV7-2 to TRBJ2-7; possibly TRBD2 for D (6 bases). Trimming stripped 3 bases from V and 3 bases from J, with 18 bases between. The germline CDR1 and CDR2 sequences are SGHTA and FQGNSA. CDR3 length: 16 amino acids.

CDR3 loop: CASSLPGTGDSPLHF. The CDR3 DNA is TGTGCCAGCAGCTTACCGGGGACAGGAGATTCACCCCTCCACTTT. V is TRBV7-9 and J is TRBJ1-6; 8 positions match TRBD1. The CDR3 runs 15 residues. Germline-derived CDR1 and CDR2 are SEHNR and FQNEAQ (reference sequence). The J segment lost 8 bases and the V segment lost 2 bases, leaving 5 bases of the junction unmatched.

This clonotype was seen a handful of times. The chain is built from TRBV6-2 or TRBV6-3 and TRBJ1-2, with 7 bases identical to TRBD1. Germline V lookup: CDR1 MNHEY, CDR2 SVGEGT. The CDR3 consists of 15 residues. V was pared by 2 bases and J by 3 bases, with 6 bases of the junction left unmatched. CDR3 coding DNA: TGTGCCAGCAGTTACGCCTCCAGGGGGGACTATGGCTACACCTTC. It translates to CASSYASRGDYGYTF.

The J gene is TRBJ2-1, the V gene TRBV20-1, with TRBD1 as a possible D gene (6 bases). V was shortened by 6 bases and J by 2 bases, with 11 bases between the two germline ends. Germline values: CDR1 DFQATT, CDR2 SNEGSKA (reference sequence). The CDR3 is 13 amino acids. The CDR3 sequence is CSANRDTYNEQFF. CDR3 sequence (DNA): TGCAGTGCCAACAGGGATACCTACAATGAGCAGTTCTTC.

V gene TRBV4-3 combines with J gene TRBJ1-2, with unresolved D. The germline V gene has CDR1 LGHNA and CDR2 YSLEER. Trimming shortened V by 0 bases and J by 4 bases, and 12 bases separated the two germline ends. The CDR3 runs to 15 residues. CDR3 nucleotide sequence: TGCGCCAGCAGCCAAGATACGGGTTTTGTCTATGGCTACACCTTC. Translation: CASSQDTGFVYGYTF.

J is TRBJ1-2 and V is TRBV28; D is possibly TRBD1 (5 bases). This CDR3 contains 13 residues. Germline V gene sequence: CDR1 MDHEN, CDR2 SYDVKM. V was trimmed by 7 bases and J by 0 bases, leaving 9 bases between them. Here the CDR3 reads CASTSGANYGYTF. In nucleotides, the CDR3 is TGTGCCAGCACTTCGGGGGCTAACTATGGCTACACCTTC.

The sample holds a few counts of this clonotype. The rearrangement uses TRBV29-1 and TRBJ2-5; no reliable D call. The CDR3 loop spans 12 amino acids. Trimming pared 3 bases from V and 7 bases from J, leaving 12 bases between. Per germline, CDR1 SQVTM and CDR2 ANQGSEA. Written as DNA, the CDR3 is TGCAGCGTTGAGACCGACCTCCGGACCCAGTACTTC. Protein product: CSVETDLRTQYF.

This clonotype was recorded a few times. The chain has TRBV7-2 and TRBJ2-1, with D perhaps matching TRBD1 (5 bases). CDR3 length: 15 amino acids. CDR1 and CDR2 (germline): SGHTA, FQGNSA. Trimming stripped 5 bases from V and 0 bases from J, with 11 bases between. CDR3 coding DNA: TGTGCCAGCAGCACCAGGACACCCTCCTACAATGAGCAGTTCTTC. Amino acids: CASSTRTPSYNEQFF. The full variable domain, rest sourced from reference TRBV7-2 and TRBJ2-1, is GAGVSQSPSNKVTEKGKDVELRCDPISGHTALYWYRQSLGQGLEFLIYFQGNSAPDKSGLPSDRFSAERTGGSVSTLTIQRTQQEDSAVYLCASSTRTPSYNEQFFGPGTRLTVL.

The chain has TRBV6-5 and TRBJ2-1; D is uncertain. The J call is doubtful: the DNA matches TRBJ2-7 better. Germline V CDR1 and CDR2: MNHEY, SVGAGI. The CDR3 is 13 amino acids. The CDR3 spells CASRKNTYNEQYF. Written as DNA, the CDR3 is TGTGCCAGCAGAAAAAACACCTACAATGAGCAGTACTTC.

This rearrangement joins TRBV4-3 to TRBJ2-3, with 7 bases lining up with TRBD1. The CDR3 has 16 residues. V was pared by 0 bases and J by 1 base, with 4 bases of the junction left unmatched. From germline, CDR1 is LGHNA and CDR2 YSLEER. CDR3 nucleotides: TGCGCCAGCAGCCAAGACAGGACAGGACGCACAGATACGCAGTATTTT. It translates to CASSQDRTGRTDTQYF.

This chain connects TRBV25-1 to TRBJ2-4; D unresolved. This CDR3 is 15 amino acids long. Germline CDR1 reads MGHDK; CDR2 reads SYGVNS. Trimming took off 2 bases at V and 0 bases at J, with 8 bases between the two ends. The CDR3 protein is CASSEEAGAKNIQYF. Written as DNA, the CDR3 is TGTGCCAGCAGTGAAGAAGCAGGAGCCAAAAACATTCAGTACTTC.

For this clonotype: The germline gene is not matched at one end of the junction; a read error may be the cause. The chain combines TRBV28 with TRBJ1-5; the D gene is possibly TRBD1 (6 bases). CDR3 length: 13 amino acids. The germline V gene encodes CDR1 MDHEN and CDR2 SYDVKM. The CDR3: CASTLGGGQPQHF. DNA of the CDR3: TGTGCCAGCACTTTAGGGGGGGGTCAGCCCCAGCATTTT.

V gene TRBV7-2 combines with J gene TRBJ2-1; the match to TRBD1 covers 8 bases. Germline V gene data show CDR1 as SGHTA and CDR2 as FQGNSA. V lost 3 bases, J lost 8 bases, and 9 bases stayed unmatched. This CDR3 has 15 amino acids. The CDR3 nucleotides read TGTGCCAGCAGCTTCGCCGGGACAGGATTTGATGAGCAGTTCTTC. This translates into CASSFAGTGFDEQFF.

In its sample, this clonotype was seen a few times. The chain joins TRBV2 to TRBJ1-5; D gene ambiguous. Trimming left V 3 bases short and J 2 bases short, with 11 bases between. The CDR3 covers 15 residues. Germline V gene sequence: CDR1 SNHLY, CDR2 FYNNEI. The chain's CDR3 is CASSEGGSGNQPQHF. The CDR3 nucleotides are TGTGCCAGCAGTGAGGGAGGGAGCGGCAATCAGCCCCAGCATTTT.

This sequence joins TRBV5-1 and TRBJ2-1, with 14 positions matching TRBD2. The CDR3 loop spans 17 amino acids. The germline CDR1 and CDR2 sequences are SGHRS and YFSETQ. V shed 4 bases and J 6 bases; nucleotides not matched to a gene: 9. CDR3 amino acids: CASSPMTSGGAGNEQFF. The CDR3 DNA sequence: TGCGCCAGCAGCCCGATGACTAGCGGGGGGGCAGGCAATGAGCAGTTCTTC.

The CDR3 here is CSASRSGGTKQETQYF. CDR3 sequence (DNA): TGCAGTGCTAGCCGTAGCGGGGGGACCAAACAAGAGACCCAGTACTTC. The chain is built from TRBV20-1 and TRBJ2-5; 10 bases match TRBD2. Germline V gives CDR1 DFQATT, CDR2 SNEGSKA (reference sequence). With 3 bases clipped from V and 2 bases from J, the junction kept 9 bases outside the gene matches. The CDR3 is made up of 16 amino acids.

The sample holds a few counts of this clonotype. The chain uses TRBV12-3 or TRBV12-4 and TRBJ2-7; 8 bases are a match to TRBD2. CDR3 size: 14 residues. J lost 6 bases, V lost 6 bases, and 10 bases had no gene match. The CDR3 DNA reads TGTGCCAGCAGCCCCGGGACTAGTTTCTCCGAGCAGTACTTC. This translates into CASSPGTSFSEQYF.

This clonotype was observed a few times. The chain recombines TRBV4-3 with TRBJ2-5; perhaps TRBD1 as D (6 bases). Germline V gives CDR1 LGHNA, CDR2 YSLEER. The CDR3 is 15 residues long. Trimming removed 2 bases from V and 5 bases from J, with 15 bases in between. CDR3 region: CASSQPGQGVETQYF. The CDR3 nucleotides read TGCGCCAGCAGCCAACCGGGACAAGGTGTCGAGACCCAGTACTTC.

The chain recombines TRBV6-1 with TRBJ2-7; 8 nucleotides agree with TRBD2. The CDR3 extends over 16 amino acids. CDR1 is MNHNS and CDR2 is SASEGT in the germline V gene. V lost 0 bases to trimming and J lost 0 bases; unmatched junction nucleotides: 4. CDR3 bases: TGTGCCAGCAGTGAAGCGGAGCGGGGGTACTCCTACGAGCAGTACTTC. Translating gives CASSEAERGYSYEQYF.